This T cell receptor beta chain was captured in a study of neoadjuvant anti-PD-1 for oral cavity cancer. In its sample, this clone is medium-sized (0.01 to 0.1%). PBMC libraries mostly used around 500 ng of input genomic DNA, with six replicates per sample. Some clones are missing from TCRdb's copy, which holds only in-frame ones; the method was immunoSEQ multiplex PCR. Of about 15,000 clones in the sample, 60% to 70% were seen once. The CDR3 runs to 16 residues. V lost 0 bases, J lost 0 bases, and 3 bases stayed unmatched. Germline-derived CDR1 and CDR2 are MNHEY and SMNVEV (reference sequence). The origin of this receptor is a person aged 40 to 85 with oral cavity squamous cell carcinoma. Sample: PBMCs, taken before nivolumab (anti-PD-1) treatment. The J gene is TRBJ2-3, the V gene TRBV27; 7 bases are shared with TRBD2. The chain's CDR3 is CASSLSGRRSTDTQYF. DNA for the CDR3: TGTGCCAGCAGTTTATCCGGGAGGCGTAGCACAGATACGCAGTATTTT.